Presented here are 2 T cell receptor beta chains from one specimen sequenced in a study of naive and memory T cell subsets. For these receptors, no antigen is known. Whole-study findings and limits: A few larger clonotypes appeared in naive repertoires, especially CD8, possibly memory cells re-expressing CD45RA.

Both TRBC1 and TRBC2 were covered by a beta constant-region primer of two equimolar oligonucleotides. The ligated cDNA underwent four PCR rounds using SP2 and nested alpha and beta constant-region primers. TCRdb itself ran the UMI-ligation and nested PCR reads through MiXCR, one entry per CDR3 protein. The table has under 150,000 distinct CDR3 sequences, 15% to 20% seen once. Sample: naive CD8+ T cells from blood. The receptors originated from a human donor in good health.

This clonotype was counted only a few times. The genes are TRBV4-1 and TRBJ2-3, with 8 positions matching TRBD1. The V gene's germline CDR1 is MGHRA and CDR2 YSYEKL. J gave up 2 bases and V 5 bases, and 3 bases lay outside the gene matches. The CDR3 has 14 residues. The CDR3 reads CASSTTGDTDTQYF. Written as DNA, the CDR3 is TGCGCCAGCAGCACGACAGGGGACACAGATACGCAGTATTTT.

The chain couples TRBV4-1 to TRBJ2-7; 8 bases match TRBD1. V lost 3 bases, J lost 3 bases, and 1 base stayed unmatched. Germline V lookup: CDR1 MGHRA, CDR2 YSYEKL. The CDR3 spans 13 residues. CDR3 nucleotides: TGCGCCAGCAGCCAGACAGGGGACTACGAGCAGTACTTC. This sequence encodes CASSQTGDYEQYF.